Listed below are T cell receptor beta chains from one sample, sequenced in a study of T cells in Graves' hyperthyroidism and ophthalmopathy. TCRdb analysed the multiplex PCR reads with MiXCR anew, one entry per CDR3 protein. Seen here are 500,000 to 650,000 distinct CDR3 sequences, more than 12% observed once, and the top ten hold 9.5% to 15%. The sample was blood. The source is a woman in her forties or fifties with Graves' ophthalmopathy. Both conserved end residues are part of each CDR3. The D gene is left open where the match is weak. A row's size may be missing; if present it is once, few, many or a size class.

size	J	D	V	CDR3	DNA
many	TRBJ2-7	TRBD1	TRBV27	CASSLTGRSSYEQYF	TGTGCCAGCAGTCTGACAGGGCGAAGCTCCTACGAGCAGTACTTC
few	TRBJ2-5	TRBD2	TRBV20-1	CSAPRGLAGKNMYF	TGCAGTGCTCCGCGGGGACTAGCGGGGAAAAACATGTACTTC
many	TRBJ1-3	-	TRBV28	CASSLLLGTDTIYF	TGTGCCAGCAGTTTATTATTGGGTACGGACACCATATATTTT
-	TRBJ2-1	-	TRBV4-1	CASSQDQGRSYNEQFF	TGCGCCAGCAGCCAAGATCAGGGGCGCTCCTACAATGAGCAGTTCTTC
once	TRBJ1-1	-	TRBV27	CASSLLKGVGTEAFF	TGCGCCAGCAGTTTATTGAAAGGGGTTGGAACTGAAGCTTTCTTT
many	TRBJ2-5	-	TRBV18	CASSPDGEETQYF	TGTGCCAGCTCACCAGACGGGGAAGAGACCCAGTACTTC
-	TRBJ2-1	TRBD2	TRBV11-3	CASSSSGRGNEQFF	TGTGCCAGCAGCTCAAGCGGGAGAGGCAATGAGCAGTTCTTC
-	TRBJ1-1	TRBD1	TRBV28	CASSSGQGVNTEAFF	TGTGCCAGCAGTTCCGGACAGGGGGTGAACACTGAAGCTTTCTTT
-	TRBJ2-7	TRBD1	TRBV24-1	CATSVTGGHEQYF	TGTGCCACCAGTGTAACAGGGGGCCACGAGCAGTACTTC
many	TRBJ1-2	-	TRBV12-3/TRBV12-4	CASSLALGDRNYGYTF	TGTGCCAGCAGTTTAGCTTTGGGTGACAGAAACTATGGCTACACCTTC
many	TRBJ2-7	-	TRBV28	CASSLGWRRVRGEYF	TGTGCCAGCAGTTTAGGGTGGAGGCGGGTAAGGGGAGAGTACTTC
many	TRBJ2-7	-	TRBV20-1	CSARVAREQYF	TGCAGTGCTAGAGTGGCCCGGGAGCAGTACTTC
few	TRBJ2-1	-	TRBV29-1	CSVKSGEQFF	TGCAGCGTCAAGAGCGGGGAGCAGTTCTTC
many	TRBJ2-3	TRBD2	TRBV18	CASSPEGLAQYF	TGTGCCAGCTCACCTGAGGGACTAGCGCAGTATTTT
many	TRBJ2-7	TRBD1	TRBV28	CASSSTGQPLSYEQYF	TGTGCCAGCAGTTCTACGGGACAGCCCCTCTCCTACGAGCAGTACTTC